This T cell receptor (beta chain) was recorded in a study of blood T cell repertoires in COVID-19. In the study overall: The samples span acute and convalescent COVID-19 from the United States, Italy and Spain. PBMCs, B-cell-depleted T cells, or T cells provided the cDNA or gDNA that made up the material.

In the authors' workflow: Amplification from reference gene primers served as the basis for estimated nucleated cell counts. The protocol was immunoSEQ multiplex PCR, while the TCRdb copy is restricted to in-frame clones and leaves out a portion. V and J calls plus clone size are reproduced from that table; the DNA served to infer D and trimming. Of some 76,000 clones listed, around 90% are singletons. Germline values: CDR1 GTSNPN, CDR2 SVGIG (reference sequence). The CDR3 runs to 15 residues. V gave up 4 bases and J gave up 5 bases; unmatched junction bases: 12. Sample: peripheral blood. This receptor was identified in a woman aged 18-30 years with acute or convalescent COVID-19. This chain links TRBV30 with TRBJ2-7, with 9 bases matching TRBD1. CDR3 sequence reads: CAWTPRGQGIHEQYF. CDR3 sequence (DNA): TGTGCCTGGACCCCCCGGGGACAGGGAATCCACGAGCAGTACTTC.